This TCR beta chain was sequenced for a study of blood T cells in healthy people across ages. Background on the study: When template switching was applied, about one barcoded beta molecule was captured per two T cells.

Caucasian, healthy and from Russia, the donors were aged between roughly 6 and 95. Peripheral blood, about 9.8 milliliters per donor, was collected. This clonotype was recorded a few times. The use of a sample-barcoded 5' primer and a J-beta primer mix characterized a second PCR of roughly 7 to 12 cycles. All cDNA molecules were each tagged by a template-switch adaptor with 12 random nucleotides. Each CDR3 protein is one row after TCRdb ran MiXCR on the 5' RACE reads. Found here are hundreds of thousands of distinct CDR3 sequences, approximately 60% of them singletons; the top ten hold roughly 26%. This sequence originates from a man in his forties in good health. Sequenced input: blood.

The CDR3 nucleotides read TGTGCCAGCAGCTTTCTTAACGGCCGCGAGCAGTACTTC. Its protein is CASSFLNGREQYF. The chain has TRBV7-2 and TRBJ2-5, with D unresolved. The tail of the sequence fits TRBJ2-7 better, so the J call may be wrong. The CDR3 is 13 amino acids. CDR1 is SGHTA and CDR2 is FQGNSA in the germline V gene.